The sequence of this TCR beta chain was determined in a study of blood T cell repertoires in COVID-19. The wider study: Researchers got acute and convalescent COVID-19 samples from the United States, Italy and Spain. PBMCs, B-cell-depleted T cells, or T cells provided the cDNA or gDNA that made up the material.

Assay: immunoSEQ multiplex PCR; the TCRdb copy retains only in-frame clones and omits some. The sample carries fewer than 100,000 clones, about 80% recorded once. Trimming at V came to 7 bases and at J to 5 bases, leaving 14 bases not matched to a gene. The germline V gene has CDR1 MDHEN and CDR2 SYDVKM. This CDR3 has 17 amino acids. The TCR originated in a woman in her 70s with acute or convalescent COVID-19. This chain links TRBV28 with TRBJ1-4, with 9 nucleotides matching TRBD1. Material: peripheral blood. CDR3 region: CASTPKGGTGINEKLFF. DNA for the CDR3: TGTGCCAGCACCCCCAAAGGCGGGACAGGGATAAATGAAAAACTGTTTTTT.